The clone carrying this TCR beta chain was observed a handful of times. These data are taken from a study of PD-L1 blockade in urothelial cancer. Germline V gene lookup returns CDR1 MNHEY and CDR2 SVGAGI. This CDR3 is 13 amino acids long. The V gene end was trimmed by 4 bases and the J gene end by 4 bases; junction bases not matched to a gene: 3. The investigators introduced synthetic TCR analog templates into each PCR as spikes. Data came from immunoSEQ multiplex PCR; TCRdb stores just in-frame clones and leaves some out. The sample lists 35,000 to 45,000 clones; around 90% were seen once. The chain uses TRBV6-5 and TRBJ1-2; TRBD1 aligns across 7 bases. The TCR was taken from a man aged 70 or older with urothelial cancer. Sequencing used PBMCs, obtained around atezolizumab (anti-PD-L1) treatment. CDR3 bases: TGTGCCAGCAGTTTTACAGGGGTCTATGGCTACACCTTC. Translating it yields CASSFTGVYGYTF.